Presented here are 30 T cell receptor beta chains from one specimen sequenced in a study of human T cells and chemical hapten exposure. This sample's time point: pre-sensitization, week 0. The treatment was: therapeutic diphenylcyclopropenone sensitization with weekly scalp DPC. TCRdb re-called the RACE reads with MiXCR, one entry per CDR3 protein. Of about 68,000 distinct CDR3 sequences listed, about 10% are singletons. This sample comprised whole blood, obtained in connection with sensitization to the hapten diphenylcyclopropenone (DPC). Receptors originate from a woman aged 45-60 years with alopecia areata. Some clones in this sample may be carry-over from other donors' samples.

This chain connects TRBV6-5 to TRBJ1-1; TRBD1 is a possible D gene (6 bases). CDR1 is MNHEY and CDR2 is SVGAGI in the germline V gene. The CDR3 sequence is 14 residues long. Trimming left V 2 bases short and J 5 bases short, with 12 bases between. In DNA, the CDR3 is TGTGCCAGCAGTTACGGGGGCCTGGGGACTGAAGCTTTCTTT. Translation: CASSYGGLGTEAFF.

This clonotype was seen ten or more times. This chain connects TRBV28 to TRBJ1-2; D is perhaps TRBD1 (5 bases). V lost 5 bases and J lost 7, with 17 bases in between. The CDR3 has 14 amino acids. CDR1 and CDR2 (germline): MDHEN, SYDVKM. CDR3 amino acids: CASSPRSQGGGYTF. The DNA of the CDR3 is TGTGCCAGCAGTCCCCGATCCCAGGGAGGTGGCTACACCTTC.

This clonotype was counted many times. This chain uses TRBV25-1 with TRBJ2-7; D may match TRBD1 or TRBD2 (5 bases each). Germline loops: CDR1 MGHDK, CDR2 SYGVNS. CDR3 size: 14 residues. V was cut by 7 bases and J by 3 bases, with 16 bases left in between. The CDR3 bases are TGTGCCAGCACCCCATGGGAGACAGTCTACGAGCAGTACTTC. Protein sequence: CASTPWETVYEQYF.

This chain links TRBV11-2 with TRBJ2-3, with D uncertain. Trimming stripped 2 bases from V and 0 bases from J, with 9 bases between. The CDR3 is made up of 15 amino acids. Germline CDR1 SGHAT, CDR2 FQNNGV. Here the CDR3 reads CASSLLGLSTDTQYF. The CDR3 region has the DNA TGTGCCAGCAGCTTACTAGGGCTTAGCACAGATACGCAGTATTTT.

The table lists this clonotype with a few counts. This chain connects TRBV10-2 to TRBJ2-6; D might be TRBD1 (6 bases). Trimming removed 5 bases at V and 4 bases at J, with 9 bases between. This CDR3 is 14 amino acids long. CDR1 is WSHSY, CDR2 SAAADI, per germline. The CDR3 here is CASSIGTGANVLTF. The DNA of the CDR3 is TGCGCCAGCAGTATCGGGACAGGGGCCAACGTCCTGACTTTC.

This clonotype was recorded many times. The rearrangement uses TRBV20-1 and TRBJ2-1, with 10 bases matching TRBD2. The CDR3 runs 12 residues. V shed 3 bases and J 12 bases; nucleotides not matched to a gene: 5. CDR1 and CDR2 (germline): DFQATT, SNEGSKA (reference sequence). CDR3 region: CSARLAGVGQFF. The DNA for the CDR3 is TGCAGTGCTAGGCTAGCGGGAGTGGGGCAGTTCTTC.

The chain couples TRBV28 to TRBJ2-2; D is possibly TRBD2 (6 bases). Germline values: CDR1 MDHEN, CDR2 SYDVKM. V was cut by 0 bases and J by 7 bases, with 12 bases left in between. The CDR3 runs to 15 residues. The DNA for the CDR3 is TGTGCCAGCAGTTTATGGGAGGGAGTCAGCGGGGAGCTGTTTTTT. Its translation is CASSLWEGVSGELFF. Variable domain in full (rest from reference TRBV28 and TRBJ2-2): DVKVTQSSRYLVKRTGEKVFLECVQDMDHENMFWYRQDPGLGLRLIYFSYDVKMKEKGDIPEGYSVSREKKERFSLILESASTNQTSMYLCASSLWEGVSGELFFGEGSRLTVL.

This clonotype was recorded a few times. CDR3 protein: CASSLRTGGVTGELFF. For the CDR3, the DNA is TGTGCCAGCAGCTTGCGGACAGGGGGAGTTACCGGGGAGCTGTTTTTT. The chain uses TRBV7-2 and TRBJ2-2; the match to TRBD1 covers 10 bases. Trimming cost V 3 bases and J 5 bases; bases outside gene matches: 6. From germline, CDR1 is SGHTA and CDR2 FQGNSA. This CDR3 is 16 amino acids long.

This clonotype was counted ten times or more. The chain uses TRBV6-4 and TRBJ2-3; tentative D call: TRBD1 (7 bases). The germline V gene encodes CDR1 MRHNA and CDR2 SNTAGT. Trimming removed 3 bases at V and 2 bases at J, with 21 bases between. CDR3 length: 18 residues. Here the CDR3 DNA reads TGTGCCAGCAGTGAGGAGGGGGCCGACTTAACCGCCACAGATACGCAGTATTTT. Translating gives CASSEEGADLTATDTQYF.

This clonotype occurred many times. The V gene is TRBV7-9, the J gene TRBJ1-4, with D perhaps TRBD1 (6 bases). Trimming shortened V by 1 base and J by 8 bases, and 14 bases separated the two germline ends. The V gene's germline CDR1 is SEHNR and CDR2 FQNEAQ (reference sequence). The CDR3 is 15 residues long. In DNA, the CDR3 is TGTGCCAGCAGCTTAGGTTCAGGGGATGGAGAAAAACTGTTTTTT. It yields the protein CASSLGSGDGEKLFF.

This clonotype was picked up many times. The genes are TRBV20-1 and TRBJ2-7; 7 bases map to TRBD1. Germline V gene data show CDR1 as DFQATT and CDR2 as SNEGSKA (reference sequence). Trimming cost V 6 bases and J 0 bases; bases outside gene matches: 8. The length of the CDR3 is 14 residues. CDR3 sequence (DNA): TGCAGTGCGCAGACAGGGTCCCTCTCCTACGAGCAGTACTTC. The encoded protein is CSAQTGSLSYEQYF.

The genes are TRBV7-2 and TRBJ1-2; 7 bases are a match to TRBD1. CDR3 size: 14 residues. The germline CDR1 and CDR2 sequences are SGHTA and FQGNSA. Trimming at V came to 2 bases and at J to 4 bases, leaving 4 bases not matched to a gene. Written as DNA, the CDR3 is TGTGCCAGCAGCTTATATGGGACAGTCTATGGCTACACCTTC. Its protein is CASSLYGTVYGYTF.

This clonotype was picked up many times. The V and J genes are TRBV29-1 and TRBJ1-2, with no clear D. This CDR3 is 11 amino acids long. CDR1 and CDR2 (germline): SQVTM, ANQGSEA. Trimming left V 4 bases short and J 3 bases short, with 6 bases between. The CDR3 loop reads CSVGEDYGYTF. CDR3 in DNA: TGCAGCGTTGGAGAGGACTATGGCTACACCTTC.

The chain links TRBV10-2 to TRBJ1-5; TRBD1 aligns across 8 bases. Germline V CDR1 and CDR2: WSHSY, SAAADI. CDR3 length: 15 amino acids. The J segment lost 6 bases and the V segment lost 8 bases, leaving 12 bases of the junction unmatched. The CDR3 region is CASSPGTGMAQPQHF. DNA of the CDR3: TGCGCCAGCTCCCCCGGGACAGGCATGGCTCAGCCCCAGCATTTT.

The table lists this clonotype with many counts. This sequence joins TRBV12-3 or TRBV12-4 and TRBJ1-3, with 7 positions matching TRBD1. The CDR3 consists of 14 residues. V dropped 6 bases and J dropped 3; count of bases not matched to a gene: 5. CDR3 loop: CASRPGGFGNTIYF. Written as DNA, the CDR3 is TGTGCCAGCAGACCAGGGGGATTTGGAAACACCATATATTTT.

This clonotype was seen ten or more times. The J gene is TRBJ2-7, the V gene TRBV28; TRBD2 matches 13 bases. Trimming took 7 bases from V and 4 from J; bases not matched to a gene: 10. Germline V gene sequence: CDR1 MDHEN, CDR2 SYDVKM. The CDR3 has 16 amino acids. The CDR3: CASTTPGLAGRYEQYF. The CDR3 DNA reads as TGTGCCAGCACCACGCCGGGACTAGCGGGAAGATACGAGCAGTACTTC. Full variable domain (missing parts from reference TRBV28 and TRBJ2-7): DVKVTQSSRYLVKRTGEKVFLECVQDMDHENMFWYRQDPGLGLRLIYFSYDVKMKEKGDIPEGYSVSREKKERFSLILESASTNQTSMYLCASTTPGLAGRYEQYFGPGTRLTVT.

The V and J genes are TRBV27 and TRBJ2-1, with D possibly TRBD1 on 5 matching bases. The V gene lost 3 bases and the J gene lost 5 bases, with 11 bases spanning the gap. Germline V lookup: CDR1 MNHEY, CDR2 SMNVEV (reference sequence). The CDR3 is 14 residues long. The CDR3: CASSFAGFDNEQFF. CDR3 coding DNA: TGTGCCAGCAGTTTCGCAGGGTTCGACAATGAGCAGTTCTTC.

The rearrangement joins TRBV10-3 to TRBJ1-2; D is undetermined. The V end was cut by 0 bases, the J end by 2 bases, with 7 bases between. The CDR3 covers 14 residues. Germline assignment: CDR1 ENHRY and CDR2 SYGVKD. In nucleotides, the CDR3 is TGTGCCATCAGTGAGTCACAGCGAAACTATGGCTACACCTTC. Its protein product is CAISESQRNYGYTF.

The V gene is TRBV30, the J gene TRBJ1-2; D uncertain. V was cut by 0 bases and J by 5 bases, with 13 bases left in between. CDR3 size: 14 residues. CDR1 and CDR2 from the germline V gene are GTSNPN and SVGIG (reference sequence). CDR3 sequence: CAWSVPERPYGYTF. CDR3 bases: TGTGCCTGGAGTGTACCAGAAAGACCTTATGGCTACACCTTC.

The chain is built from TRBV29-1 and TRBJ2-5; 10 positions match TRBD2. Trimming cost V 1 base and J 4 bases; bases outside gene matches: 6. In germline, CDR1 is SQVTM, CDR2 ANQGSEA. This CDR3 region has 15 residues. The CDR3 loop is CSVEGSGRRRETQYF. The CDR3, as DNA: TGCAGCGTTGAAGGTAGCGGGAGGCGGAGAGAGACCCAGTACTTC. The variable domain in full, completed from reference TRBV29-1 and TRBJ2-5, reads SAVISQKPSRDICQRGTSLTIQCQVDSQVTMMFWYRQQPGQSLTLIATANQGSEATYESGFVIDKFPISRPNLTFSTLTVSNMSPEDSSIYLCSVEGSGRRRETQYFGPGTRLLVL.

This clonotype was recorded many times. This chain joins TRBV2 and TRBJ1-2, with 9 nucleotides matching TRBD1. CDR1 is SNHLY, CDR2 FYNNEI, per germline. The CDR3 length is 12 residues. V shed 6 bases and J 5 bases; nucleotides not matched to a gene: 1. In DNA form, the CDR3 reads TGTGCCAGCAGGGGGACAGGGTATGGCTACACCTTC. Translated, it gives CASRGTGYGYTF.

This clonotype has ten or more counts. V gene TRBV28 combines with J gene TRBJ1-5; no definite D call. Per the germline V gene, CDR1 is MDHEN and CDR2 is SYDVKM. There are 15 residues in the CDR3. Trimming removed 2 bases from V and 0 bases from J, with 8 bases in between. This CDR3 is CASSLPPGSNQPQHF. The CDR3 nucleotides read TGTGCCAGCAGTTTACCCCCAGGTAGCAATCAGCCCCAGCATTTT.

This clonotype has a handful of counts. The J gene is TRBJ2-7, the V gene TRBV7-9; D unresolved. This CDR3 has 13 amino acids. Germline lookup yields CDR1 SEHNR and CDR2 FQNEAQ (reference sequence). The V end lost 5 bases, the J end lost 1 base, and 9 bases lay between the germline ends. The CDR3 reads CASSPDPSYEQYF. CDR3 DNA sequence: TGTGCCAGCAGCCCCGACCCGTCCTACGAGCAGTACTTC.

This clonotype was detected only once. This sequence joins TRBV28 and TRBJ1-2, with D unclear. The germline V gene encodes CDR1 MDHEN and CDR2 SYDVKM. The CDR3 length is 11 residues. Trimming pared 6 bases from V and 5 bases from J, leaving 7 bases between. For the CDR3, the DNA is TGTGCCAGCAGCGATTTTTATGGCTACACCTTC. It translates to CASSDFYGYTF.

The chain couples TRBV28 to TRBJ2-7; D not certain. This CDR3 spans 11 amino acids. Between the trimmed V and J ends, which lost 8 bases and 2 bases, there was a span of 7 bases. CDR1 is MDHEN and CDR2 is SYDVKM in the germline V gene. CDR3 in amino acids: CASGIAYEQYF. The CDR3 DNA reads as TGTGCCAGCGGTATTGCCTACGAGCAGTACTTC.

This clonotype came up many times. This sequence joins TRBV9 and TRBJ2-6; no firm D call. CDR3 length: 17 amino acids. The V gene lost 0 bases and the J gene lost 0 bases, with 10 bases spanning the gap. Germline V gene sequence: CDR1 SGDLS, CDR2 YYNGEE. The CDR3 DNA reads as TGTGCCAGCAGCGTAGCCGGCAGCTCCTCTGGGGCCAACGTCCTGACTTTC. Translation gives CASSVAGSSSGANVLTF.

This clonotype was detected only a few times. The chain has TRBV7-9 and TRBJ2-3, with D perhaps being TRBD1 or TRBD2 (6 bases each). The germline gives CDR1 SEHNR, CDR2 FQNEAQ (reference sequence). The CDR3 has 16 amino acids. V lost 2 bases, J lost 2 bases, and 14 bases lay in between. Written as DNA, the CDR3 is TGTGCCAGCAGCTTATGGGGGGCAAAGATCACAGATACGCAGTATTTT. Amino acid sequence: CASSLWGAKITDTQYF.

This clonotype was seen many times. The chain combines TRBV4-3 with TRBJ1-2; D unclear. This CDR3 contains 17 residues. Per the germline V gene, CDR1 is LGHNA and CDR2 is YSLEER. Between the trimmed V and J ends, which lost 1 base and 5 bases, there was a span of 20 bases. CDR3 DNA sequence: TGCGCCAGCAGCCAAGCGATCGGTCAGCCTCAGCGATATGGCTACACCTTC. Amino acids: CASSQAIGQPQRYGYTF.

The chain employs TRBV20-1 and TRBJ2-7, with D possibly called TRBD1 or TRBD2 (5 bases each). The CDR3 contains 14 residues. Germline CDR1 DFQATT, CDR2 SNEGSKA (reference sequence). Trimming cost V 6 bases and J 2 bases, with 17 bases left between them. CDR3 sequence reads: CSAIRDAAPYEQYF. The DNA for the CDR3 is TGCAGTGCCATACGGGACGCAGCCCCCTACGAGCAGTACTTC.

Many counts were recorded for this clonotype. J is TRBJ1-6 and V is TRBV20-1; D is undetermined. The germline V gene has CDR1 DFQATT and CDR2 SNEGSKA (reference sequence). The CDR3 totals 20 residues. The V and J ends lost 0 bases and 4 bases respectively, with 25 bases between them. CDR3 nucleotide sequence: TGCAGTGCTAGAGATCGTTCTCCTTCCTGGCAGGAATTATATAATTCACCCCTCCACTTT. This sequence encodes CSARDRSPSWQELYNSPLHF.